The 31 T cell receptor beta chains presented below share a single source sample, sequenced in a study of control samples from healthy donors and cancer patients. Using immunoSEQ multiplex PCR, the repertoire was profiled, and TCRdb retains in-frame clones only, with some absent. The sample comprises some 100,000 clones, about 90% of which are singletons, and 15% to 20% rests with the top ten. The sample consisted of blood. The origin of the receptors is a woman aged 45-60 years in good health.

This sequence joins TRBV5-6 and TRBJ2-5; 8 nucleotides match TRBD2. The CDR3 is 19 residues long. J gave up 5 bases and V 1 base, and 19 bases lay outside the gene matches. The germline V gene has CDR1 SGHDT and CDR2 YYEEEE. In DNA, the CDR3 is TGTGCCAGCAGCTTGCCCCTCCCGGGACTAGAGGGGAAGAAGGAGACCCAGTACTTC. Translation: CASSLPLPGLEGKKETQYF.

The genes are TRBV6-5 and TRBJ1-1, with D hard to call. Germline V lookup: CDR1 MNHEY, CDR2 SVGAGI. The CDR3 contains 15 residues. V lost 0 bases, J lost 0 bases, and 8 bases lay in between. CDR3 residues: CASSYSRIMNTEAFF. The CDR3 DNA sequence: TGTGCCAGCAGTTACTCGAGGATCATGAACACTGAAGCTTTCTTT.

This chain's CDR3 is CASILAGEYQETQYF. DNA of the CDR3: TGTGCCAGCATCCTAGCGGGGGAGTACCAAGAGACCCAGTACTTC. The chain uses TRBV5-6 and TRBJ2-5; 10 bases align to TRBD2. The V segment lost 6 bases and the J segment 0 bases; nucleotides outside the gene matches: 5. This CDR3 contains 15 residues. Germline lookup yields CDR1 SGHDT and CDR2 YYEEEE. The full variable domain, rest sourced from reference TRBV5-6 and TRBJ2-5, is DAGVTQSPTHLIKTRGQQVTLRCSPKSGHDTVSWYQQALGQGPQFIFQYYEEEERQRGNFPDRFSGHQFPNYSSELNVNALLLGDSALYLCASILAGEYQETQYFGPGTRLLVL.

This clone was counted many times. J is TRBJ1-2 and V is TRBV5-4; D is perhaps TRBD1 (6 bases). Trimming took 7 bases from V and 5 from J, leaving 21 bases between them. CDR1 is SGHNT, CDR2 YYREEE, per germline (reference sequence). The length of the CDR3 is 15 residues. CDR3 sequence: CASVWGAPGAYGYTF. The CDR3 bases are TGTGCCAGCGTCTGGGGGGCCCCTGGGGCTTATGGCTACACCTTC.

V gene TRBV18 combines with J gene TRBJ2-2; no firm D call. The CDR3 length is 15 residues. Germline V gives CDR1 KGHSH, CDR2 LQKENI. Between the trimmed V and J ends, which lost 1 base and 3 bases, there was a span of 9 bases. This chain's CDR3 is CASSPRAADTGELFF. Here the CDR3 DNA reads TGTGCCAGCTCACCACGGGCAGCCGACACCGGGGAGCTGTTTTTT.

The rearrangement links TRBV24-1 to TRBJ2-1, with 9 bases fitting TRBD1. The CDR3 is 16 amino acids. Germline trimming cut 1 base from V and 4 bases from J; bases unmatched to any gene: 4. The germline CDR1 and CDR2 sequences are KGHDR and SFDVKD. The DNA of the CDR3 is TGTGCCACCAGTGATTTACCGGGACAGGGATACAATGAGCAGTTCTTC. It encodes CATSDLPGQGYNEQFF.

The genes are TRBV7-2 and TRBJ1-1; 8 nucleotides line up with TRBD1. The germline CDR1 and CDR2 sequences are SGHTA and FQGNSA. This CDR3 contains 17 residues. J lost 4 bases, V lost 1 base, and 11 bases had no gene match. This CDR3 is CASSLVGQGNSLTEAFF. CDR3 bases: TGTGCCAGCAGCTTAGTTGGACAGGGTAATAGTCTCACTGAAGCTTTCTTT.

The J gene is TRBJ1-6, the V gene TRBV10-3; 7 bases match TRBD1. This CDR3 is built from 12 residues. The ends lost 7 bases at V and 8 bases at J; junction bases unmatched: 2. Germline CDR1 reads ENHRY; CDR2 reads SYGVKD. This chain's CDR3 is CAITGGYSPLHF. The CDR3 DNA reads TGTGCCATCACAGGGGGGTATTCACCCCTCCACTTT.

The chain has TRBV6-2 or TRBV6-3 and TRBJ1-5; 8 bases align to TRBD1. This CDR3 spans 15 amino acids. The germline CDR1 and CDR2 sequences are MNHEY and SVGEGT. V was clipped by 4 bases and J by 2 bases; unmatched bases: 4. CDR3 coding DNA: TGTGCCAGCAGTTTGACAGGGGTCGGCAATCAGCCCCAGCATTTT. Amino acid sequence: CASSLTGVGNQPQHF.

The chain joins TRBV12-3 or TRBV12-4 to TRBJ2-7; D remains unclear. This CDR3 has 12 residues. Trimming removed 3 bases at V and 9 bases at J, with 12 bases between. The CDR3 DNA reads as TGTGCCAGCAGTTTGGGGAATCTGGGGCAGTACGTC. Translated: CASSLGNLGQYV.

The chain recombines TRBV4-1 with TRBJ2-2; D remains ambiguous. CDR1 is MGHRA, CDR2 YSYEKL, per germline. The CDR3 length is 15 residues. With 3 bases removed from V and 1 base from J, the gap between germline ends came to 9 bases. In DNA, the CDR3 is TGCGCCAGCAGCCACCAAACACGGAACACCGGGGAGCTGTTTTTT. This translates into CASSHQTRNTGELFF.

This clone was seen only once. J is TRBJ2-3 and V is TRBV9, with D possibly matching TRBD1 (6 bases). Germline V CDR1 and CDR2: SGDLS, YYNGEE. Trimming cost V 2 bases and J 2 bases, with 15 bases left between them. The CDR3 runs to 16 residues. The CDR3 DNA follows: TGTGCCAGCAGCGTCGGGGAACAGGGAGTCACAGATACGCAGTATTTT. It specifies CASSVGEQGVTDTQYF.

This rearrangement joins TRBV19 to TRBJ1-2, with 9 bases aligning to TRBD1. CDR1 and CDR2 (germline): LNHDA, SQIVND (reference sequence). The CDR3 is made up of 18 amino acids. V was clipped by 9 bases and J by 0 bases; unmatched bases: 17. CDR3 bases: TGTGCCAGCTCCCCCGGAAGGACAGGGGTGGGGGCTAACTATGGCTACACCTTC. It encodes CASSPGRTGVGANYGYTF.

V usage is TRBV24-1 and J usage is TRBJ2-1; possibly TRBD1 or TRBD2 for D (5 bases each). In germline, CDR1 is KGHDR, CDR2 SFDVKD. CDR3 length equals 18 residues. Trimming removed 1 base at V and 4 bases at J, with 19 bases between. The CDR3 here is CATSDFGRGSSPYNEQFF. In DNA form, the CDR3 reads TGTGCCACCAGTGATTTTGGAAGGGGCTCTAGCCCTTACAATGAGCAGTTCTTC.

V and J are TRBV30 and TRBJ1-1; unclear D gene. Trimming removed 5 bases from V and 0 bases from J, with 13 bases in between. The CDR3 loop spans 14 amino acids. CDR1 and CDR2 (germline): GTSNPN, SVGIG (reference sequence). The CDR3 sequence: CAWFPTPLNTEAFF. The CDR3 DNA sequence: TGTGCCTGGTTCCCAACGCCTTTGAACACTGAAGCTTTCTTT.

The chain couples TRBV14 to TRBJ2-2; D perhaps matches TRBD2 (5 bases). The V gene's germline CDR1 is SGHDN and CDR2 FVKESK. The V end was cut by 5 bases, the J end by 4 bases, with 11 bases between. This CDR3 has 14 amino acids. For the CDR3, the DNA is TGTGCCAGCAGCTTCACTAGGAGCACCGGGGAGCTGTTTTTT. Translated: CASSFTRSTGELFF. Combining the CDR3 with reference TRBV14 and TRBJ2-2 gives the whole variable domain EAGVTQFPSHSVIEKGQTVTLRCDPISGHDNLYWYRRVMGKEIKFLLHFVKESKQDESGMPNNRFLAERTGGTYSTLKVQPAELEDSGVYFCASSFTRSTGELFFGEGSRLTVL.

The chain couples TRBV27 to TRBJ2-5; unclear D gene. The germline gives CDR1 MNHEY, CDR2 SMNVEV (reference sequence). This CDR3 spans 13 amino acids. With 3 bases removed from V and 0 bases from J, the gap between germline ends came to 5 bases. The CDR3 loop reads CASSFSDQETQYF. The DNA for the CDR3 is TGTGCCAGCAGTTTCTCAGACCAAGAGACCCAGTACTTC.

The gene calls are TRBV5-1 and TRBJ2-3, with 12 bases lining up with TRBD2. Losses at the gene ends were 4 bases for V and 2 bases for J; bases not matched to a gene: 5. This CDR3 comprises 16 residues. The germline V gene has CDR1 SGHRS and CDR2 YFSETQ. CDR3 amino acids: CASSPGLAGPTDTQYF. The CDR3 DNA reads TGCGCCAGCAGCCCCGGACTAGCGGGGCCCACAGATACGCAGTATTTT.

The chain uses TRBV5-6 and TRBJ2-3; either TRBD1 or TRBD2 may fit D (5 bases each). This CDR3 has 14 amino acids. V lost 3 bases, J lost 1 base, and 9 bases lay in between. CDR1 and CDR2 (germline): SGHDT, YYEEEE. CDR3 amino acids: CASSSGPRTDTQYF. In nucleotides, the CDR3 is TGTGCCAGCAGCTCGGGACCGCGCACAGATACGCAGTATTTT. Filled out from reference TRBV5-6 and TRBJ2-3, the complete variable domain reads DAGVTQSPTHLIKTRGQQVTLRCSPKSGHDTVSWYQQALGQGPQFIFQYYEEEERQRGNFPDRFSGHQFPNYSSELNVNALLLGDSALYLCASSSGPRTDTQYFGPGTRLTVL.

The V call is TRBV7-3, the J call TRBJ1-1; no reliable D call. Germline V gives CDR1 SGHTA, CDR2 FQGTGA. V was trimmed by 5 bases and J by 1 base, leaving 14 bases between them. The CDR3 loop spans 15 amino acids. The CDR3 coding sequence is TGTGCCAGCAGCCCAGGAGTTGACCGGAACACTGAAGCTTTCTTT. Translated: CASSPGVDRNTEAFF. The whole variable domain, remainder taken from reference TRBV7-3 and TRBJ1-1, is GAGVSQTPSNKVTEKGKYVELRCDPISGHTALYWYRQSLGQGPEFLIYFQGTGAADDSGLPNDRFFAVRPEGSVSTLKIQRTERGDSAVYLCASSPGVDRNTEAFFGQGTRLTVV.

This chain links TRBV24-1 with TRBJ2-1, with TRBD2 identical over 7 bases. CDR1 is KGHDR, CDR2 SFDVKD, per germline. V gave up 3 bases and J gave up 4 bases; unmatched junction bases: 5. The CDR3 totals 15 residues. The CDR3 DNA reads TGTGCCACCAGTGATGATCGGGGACTATACAATGAGCAGTTCTTC. Protein sequence: CATSDDRGLYNEQFF.

The chain carries TRBV6-6 and TRBJ2-2; D may be TRBD2 (6 bases). The CDR3 has 13 residues. The V and J ends lost 7 bases and 10 bases respectively, with 16 bases between them. The V gene's germline CDR1 is MNHNY and CDR2 SVGAGI (reference sequence). CDR3 region: CASTWDGSKELFF. The CDR3 coding sequence is TGTGCCAGCACCTGGGACGGGAGCAAGGAGCTGTTTTTT.

The chain joins TRBV5-6 to TRBJ2-5; D gene unclear. The CDR3 is 15 residues long. The V gene lost 0 bases and the J gene lost 2 bases, with 11 bases spanning the gap. The germline gives CDR1 SGHDT, CDR2 YYEEEE. DNA of the CDR3: TGTGCCAGCAGCTTGGAAACTACGCGGCAAGAGACCCAGTACTTC. Protein sequence: CASSLETTRQETQYF.

This chain uses TRBV10-1 with TRBJ2-1; 9 bases are a match to TRBD2. V was clipped by 4 bases and J by 10 bases; unmatched bases: 17. This CDR3 region has 17 residues. CDR1 WNHNN and CDR2 SYGVQD come from the germline V gene (reference sequence). The CDR3 protein is CASSGSGGSPGVSEQFF. In DNA form, the CDR3 reads TGCGCCAGCAGTGGGAGCGGGGGGTCCCCCGGGGTTTCAGAGCAGTTCTTC.

The chain recombines TRBV28 with TRBJ2-3; the D gene is possibly TRBD1 (6 bases). Trimming took 7 bases from V and 5 from J, leaving 7 bases between them. The germline V gene encodes CDR1 MDHEN and CDR2 SYDVKM. This CDR3 is built from 11 residues. Written as DNA, the CDR3 is TGTGCCAGCAAGGGGGAAGATACGCAGTATTTT. This gives the protein CASKGEDTQYF.

The chain uses TRBV18 and TRBJ2-2, with D possibly matching TRBD1 (8 bases). Germline lookup yields CDR1 KGHSH and CDR2 LQKENI. This CDR3 is built from 16 residues. The germline V and J ends were trimmed by 2 bases and 6 bases, with 16 bases remaining between them. The CDR3 sequence is CASSPRTGRDAGELFF. CDR3 sequence (DNA): TGTGCCAGCTCACCAAGGACAGGGAGGGACGCCGGGGAGCTGTTTTTT. Looking up the rest from reference TRBV18 and TRBJ2-2 gives the full variable domain: NAGVMQNPRHLVRRRGQEARLRCSPMKGHSHVYWYRQLPEEGLKFMVYLQKENIIDESGMPKERFSAEFPKEGPSILRIQQVVRGDSAAYFCASSPRTGRDAGELFFGEGSRLTVL.

The CDR3 loop reads CASSTADTQYF. The CDR3 DNA reads as TGCGCCAGCAGCACCGCAGATACGCAGTATTTT. The chain uses TRBV5-1 and TRBJ2-3; no reliable D call. Per germline, CDR1 SGHRS and CDR2 YFSETQ. This CDR3 is 11 amino acids long. V was shortened by 4 bases and J by 4 bases, with 4 bases between the two germline ends.

The chain combines TRBV11-3 with TRBJ2-2; the D is unclear. The V gene lost 4 bases and the J gene lost 5 bases, with 14 bases spanning the gap. Germline CDR1 and CDR2: SGHNT and YENEEA. CDR3 length: 15 residues. The CDR3: CASSSGPTGTGELFF. The CDR3 coding sequence is TGTGCCAGCAGCTCCGGGCCTACTGGGACCGGGGAGCTGTTTTTT.

This clone was picked up one time. The chain links TRBV6-5 to TRBJ2-1, with 9 bases matching TRBD2. Trimming removed 2 bases from V and 5 bases from J; junction bases left unmatched: 4. Germline V gene sequence: CDR1 MNHEY, CDR2 SVGAGI. The CDR3 length is 15 residues. The DNA of the CDR3 is TGTGCCAGCAGTTACAGGCGGGGGGGGCACAATGAGCAGTTCTTC. Translated, it gives CASSYRRGGHNEQFF.

The V gene is TRBV7-2, the J gene TRBJ2-1; 7 nucleotides align to TRBD2. CDR1 and CDR2 from the germline V gene are SGHTA and FQGNSA. The CDR3 has 13 amino acids. The V and J ends lost 5 bases and 9 bases, in that order; junction bases with no gene match: 7. In DNA, the CDR3 is TGTGCCAGCAGCCCTAGGCGGGAGCGTGAGCAGTTCTTC. Translated, it gives CASSPRREREQFF.

This clone was detected a few times. Other DNA sequences from this sample encode an identical CDR3 as well. The rearrangement joins TRBV19 to TRBJ1-5; 8 bases fit TRBD1. This CDR3 region has 14 residues. CDR1 is LNHDA, CDR2 SQIVND, per germline (reference sequence). V lost 5 bases to trimming and J lost 3 bases; unmatched junction nucleotides: 3. The CDR3 reads CASSSRGLNQPQHF. For the CDR3, the DNA is TGTGCCAGTAGTTCCAGGGGGCTCAATCAGCCCCAGCATTTT.